Reported below is one T cell receptor (beta chain). Resolution of symptoms, clearance, or two negative PCRs was present in recovered Cohort 3 donors. As handled by the study authors: Quantification of nucleated cells was approximated via reference gene primer amplification. The data were produced by immunoSEQ multiplex PCR, yet TCRdb's version contains in-frame clones alone and is incomplete. V, J and clone size are taken as reported in that table, and D and trimming were inferred from the DNA itself. The sample records about 480,000 clones, about nine tenths being singletons. The germline V gene has CDR1 SGHTA and CDR2 FQGNSA. This CDR3 contains 14 residues. Germline trimming cut 6 bases from V and 2 bases from J; bases unmatched to any gene: 6. These data belong to a study of blood T cell repertoires in COVID-19. Study at large: Some COVID-19 samples were acute and others convalescent; all came from the United States, Italy and Spain.

The TCR was taken from a woman in her sixties or seventies who had recovered from COVID-19. The chain combines TRBV7-2 with TRBJ1-2; 7 nucleotides align to TRBD1. Source material: PBMCs or T cells enriched from blood (not recorded which). CDR3 residues: CASRPGTENYGYTF. The CDR3 DNA reads TGTGCCAGCAGACCCGGGACAGAGAACTATGGCTACACCTTC.